The clone carrying this TCR beta chain was seen just once. Sequenced by immunoSEQ multiplex PCR; TCRdb stores in-frame clones only, minus some. The sample includes 40,000 to 55,000 clones, approximately 84% of them seen just once. This sample is part of a study of blood T cell repertoires in COVID-19. Overall study context: In each case, the material was cDNA or gDNA derived from T cells, B-cell-depleted T cells, or PBMCs.

This receptor was identified in a man between 50 and 59 years old with active COVID-19. Material: peripheral blood.

The CDR3 sequence is CASSTGQGGTEAFF. DNA for the CDR3: TGCGCCAGCAGTACCGGACAGGGAGGCACTGAAGCTTTCTTT. The chain is built from TRBV10-1 and TRBJ1-1, with 8 bases lining up with TRBD1. The CDR3 covers 14 residues. After removal of 5 bases from V and 4 bases from J, the junction contained 6 bases not matched to a gene. The germline gives CDR1 WNHNN, CDR2 SYGVQD (reference sequence).